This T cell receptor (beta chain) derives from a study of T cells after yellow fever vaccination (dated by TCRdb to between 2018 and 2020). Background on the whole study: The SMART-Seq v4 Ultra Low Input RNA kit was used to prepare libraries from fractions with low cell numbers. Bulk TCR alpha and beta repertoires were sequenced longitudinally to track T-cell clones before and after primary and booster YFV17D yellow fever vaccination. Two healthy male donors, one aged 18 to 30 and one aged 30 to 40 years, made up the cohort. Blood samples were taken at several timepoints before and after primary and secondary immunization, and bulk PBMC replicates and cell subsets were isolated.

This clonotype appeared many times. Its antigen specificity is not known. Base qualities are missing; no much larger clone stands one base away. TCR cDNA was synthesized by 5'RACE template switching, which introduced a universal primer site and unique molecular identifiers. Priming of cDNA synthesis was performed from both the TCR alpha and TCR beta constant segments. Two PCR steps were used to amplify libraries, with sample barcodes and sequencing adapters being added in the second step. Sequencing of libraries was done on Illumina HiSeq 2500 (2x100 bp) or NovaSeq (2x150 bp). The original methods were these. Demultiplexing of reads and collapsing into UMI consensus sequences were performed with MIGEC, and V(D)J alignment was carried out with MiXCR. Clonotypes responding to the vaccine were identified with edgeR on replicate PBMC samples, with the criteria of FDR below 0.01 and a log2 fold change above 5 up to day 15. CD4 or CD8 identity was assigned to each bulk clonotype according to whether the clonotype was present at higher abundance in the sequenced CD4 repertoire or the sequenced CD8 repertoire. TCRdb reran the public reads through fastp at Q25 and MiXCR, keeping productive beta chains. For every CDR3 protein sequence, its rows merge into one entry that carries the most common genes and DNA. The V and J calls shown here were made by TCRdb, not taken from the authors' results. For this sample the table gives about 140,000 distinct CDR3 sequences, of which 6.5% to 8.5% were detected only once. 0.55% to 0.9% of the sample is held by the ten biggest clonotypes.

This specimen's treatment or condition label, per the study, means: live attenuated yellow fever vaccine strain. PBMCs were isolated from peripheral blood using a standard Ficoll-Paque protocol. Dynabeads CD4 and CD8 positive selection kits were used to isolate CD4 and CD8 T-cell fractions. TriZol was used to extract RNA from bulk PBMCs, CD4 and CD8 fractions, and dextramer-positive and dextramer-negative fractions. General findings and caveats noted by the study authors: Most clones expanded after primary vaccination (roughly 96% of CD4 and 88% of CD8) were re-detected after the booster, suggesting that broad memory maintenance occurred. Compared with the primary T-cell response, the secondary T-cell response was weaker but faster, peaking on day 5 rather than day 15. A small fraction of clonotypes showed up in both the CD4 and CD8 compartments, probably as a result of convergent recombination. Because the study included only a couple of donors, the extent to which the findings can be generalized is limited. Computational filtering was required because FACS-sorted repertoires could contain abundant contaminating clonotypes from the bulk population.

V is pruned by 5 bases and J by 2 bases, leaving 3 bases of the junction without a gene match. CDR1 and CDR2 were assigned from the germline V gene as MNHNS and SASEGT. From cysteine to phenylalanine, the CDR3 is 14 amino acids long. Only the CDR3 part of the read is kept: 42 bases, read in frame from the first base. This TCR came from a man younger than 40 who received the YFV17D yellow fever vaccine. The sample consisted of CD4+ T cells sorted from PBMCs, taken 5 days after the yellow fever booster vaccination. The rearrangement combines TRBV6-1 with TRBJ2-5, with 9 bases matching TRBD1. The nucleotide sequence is TGTGCCAGCAGTCGGACAGGGGAGCAAGAGACCCAGTACTTC. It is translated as CASSRTGEQETQYF.